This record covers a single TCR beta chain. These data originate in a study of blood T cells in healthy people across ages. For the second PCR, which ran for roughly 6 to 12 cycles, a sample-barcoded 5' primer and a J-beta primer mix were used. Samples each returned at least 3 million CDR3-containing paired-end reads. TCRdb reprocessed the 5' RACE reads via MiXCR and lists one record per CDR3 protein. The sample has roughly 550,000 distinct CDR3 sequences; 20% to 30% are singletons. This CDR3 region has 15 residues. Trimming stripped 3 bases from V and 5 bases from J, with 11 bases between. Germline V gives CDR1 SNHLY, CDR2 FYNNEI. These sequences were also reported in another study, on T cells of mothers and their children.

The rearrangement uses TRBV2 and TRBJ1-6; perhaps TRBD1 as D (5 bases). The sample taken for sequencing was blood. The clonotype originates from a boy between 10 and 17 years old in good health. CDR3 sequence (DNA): TGTGCCAGCAGTGAGAGGGGTCTCGATAATTCACCCCTCCACTTT. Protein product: CASSERGLDNSPLHF.